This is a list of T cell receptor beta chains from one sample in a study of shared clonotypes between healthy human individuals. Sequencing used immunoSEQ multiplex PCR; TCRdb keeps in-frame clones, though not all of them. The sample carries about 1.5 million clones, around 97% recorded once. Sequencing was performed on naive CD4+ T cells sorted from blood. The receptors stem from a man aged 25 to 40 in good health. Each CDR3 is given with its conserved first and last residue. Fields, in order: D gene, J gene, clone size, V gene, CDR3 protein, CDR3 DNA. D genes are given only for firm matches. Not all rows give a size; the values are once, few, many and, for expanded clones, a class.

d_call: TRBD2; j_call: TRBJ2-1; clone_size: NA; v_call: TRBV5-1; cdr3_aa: CASGLGLADYNEQFF; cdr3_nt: TGCGCCAGCGGACTTGGACTAGCGGATTACAATGAGCAGTTCTTC
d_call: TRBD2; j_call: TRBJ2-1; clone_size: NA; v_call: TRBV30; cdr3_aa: CACQRTSGSNEQFF; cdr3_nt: TGTGCCTGCCAAAGAACGAGCGGGAGCAATGAGCAGTTCTTC
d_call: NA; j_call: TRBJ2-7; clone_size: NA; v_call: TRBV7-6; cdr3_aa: CASSPVGRFRQQLFSYEQYF; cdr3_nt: TGTGCCAGCAGCCCAGTCGGGCGTTTTAGACAACAATTGTTCTCCTACGAGCAGTACTTC
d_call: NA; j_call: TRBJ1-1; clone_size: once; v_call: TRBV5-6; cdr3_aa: CASSQRDTEAFF; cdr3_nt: TGTGCCAGCAGCCAAAGGGACACCGAAGCTTTCTTT
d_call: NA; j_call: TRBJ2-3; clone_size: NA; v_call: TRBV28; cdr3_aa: CASSPRGGKSDTQYF; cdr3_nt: TGTGCCAGCAGCCCTCGGGGCGGGAAATCAGATACGCAGTATTTT
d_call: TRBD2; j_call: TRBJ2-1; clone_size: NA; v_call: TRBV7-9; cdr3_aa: CASSPGLAGYNEQFF; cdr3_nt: TGTGCCAGCAGCCCAGGACTAGCGGGATACAATGAGCAGTTCTTC
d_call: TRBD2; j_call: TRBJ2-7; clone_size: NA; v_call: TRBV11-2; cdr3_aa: CASSAVTSGRNEQYF; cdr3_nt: TGTGCCAGCAGCGCAGTCACTAGCGGGAGAAACGAGCAGTACTTC
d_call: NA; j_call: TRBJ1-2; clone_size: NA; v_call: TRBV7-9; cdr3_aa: CASSLYGQRDYTF; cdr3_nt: TGTGCCAGCAGCTTATACGGACAGAGGGACTACACCTTC
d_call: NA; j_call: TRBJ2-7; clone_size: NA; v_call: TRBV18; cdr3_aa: CASSPTQRNYEQYF; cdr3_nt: TGTGCCAGCTCACCAACCCAGCGGAACTACGAGCAGTACTTC
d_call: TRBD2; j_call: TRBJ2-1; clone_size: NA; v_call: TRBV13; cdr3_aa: CASSPKRLAGAYNEQFF; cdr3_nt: TGTGCCAGCAGCCCAAAACGACTAGCGGGAGCCTACAATGAGCAGTTCTTC
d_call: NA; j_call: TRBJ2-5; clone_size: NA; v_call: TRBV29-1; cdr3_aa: CSVNLAGAQYF; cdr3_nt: TGCAGCGTGAACCTTGCAGGGGCCCAGTACTTC
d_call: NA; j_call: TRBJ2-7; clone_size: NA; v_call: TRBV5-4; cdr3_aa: CASSFGGGGTYEQYF; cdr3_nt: TGTGCCAGCAGCTTCGGGGGAGGAGGAACCTACGAGCAGTACTTC
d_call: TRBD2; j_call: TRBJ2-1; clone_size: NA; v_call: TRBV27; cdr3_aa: CASSPPGLAGFYNEQFF; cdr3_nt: TGTGCCAGCAGTCCCCCGGGGCTAGCGGGTTTCTACAATGAGCAGTTCTTC
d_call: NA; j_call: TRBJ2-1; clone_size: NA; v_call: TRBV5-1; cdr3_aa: CASSSQVSYNEQFF; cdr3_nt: TGCGCCAGCAGCTCCCAGGTGTCCTACAATGAGCAGTTCTTC
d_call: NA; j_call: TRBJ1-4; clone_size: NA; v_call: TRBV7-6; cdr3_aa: CASSLRRYGKLFF; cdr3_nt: TGTGCCAGCAGCTTAAGGCGGTATGGAAAACTGTTTTTT
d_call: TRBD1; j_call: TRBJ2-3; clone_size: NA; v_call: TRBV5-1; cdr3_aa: CASSEGQGRLDTQYF; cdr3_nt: TGCGCCAGCAGCGAGGGACAGGGCCGCTTGGATACGCAGTATTTT
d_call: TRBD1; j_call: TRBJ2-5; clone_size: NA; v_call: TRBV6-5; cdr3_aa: CASSYSGQVLTEQYF; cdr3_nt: TGTGCCAGCAGTTACTCGGGACAGGTCCTTACAGAGCAGTACTTC
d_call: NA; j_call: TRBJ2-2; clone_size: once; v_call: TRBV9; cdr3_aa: CASSVQGIPNTGELFF; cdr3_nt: TGTGCCAGCAGCGTTCAGGGAATCCCTAACACCGGGGAGCTGTTTTTT
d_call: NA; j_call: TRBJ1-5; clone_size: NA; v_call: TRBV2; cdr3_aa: CASSDLDQGNQPQHF; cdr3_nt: TGTGCCAGCAGTGACCTTGATCAGGGCAATCAGCCCCAGCATTTT
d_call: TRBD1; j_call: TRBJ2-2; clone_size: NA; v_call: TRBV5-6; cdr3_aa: CASSLTGGPSTGELFF; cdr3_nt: TGTGCCAGCAGCTTGACAGGGGGCCCGAGCACCGGGGAGCTGTTTTTT
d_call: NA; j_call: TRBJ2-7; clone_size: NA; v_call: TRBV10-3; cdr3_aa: CAISDGNSYEQYF; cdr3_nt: TGTGCCATCAGTGATGGGAATTCCTACGAGCAGTACTTC
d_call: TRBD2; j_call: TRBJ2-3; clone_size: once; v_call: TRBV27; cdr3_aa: CASSFLAGGGDTQYF; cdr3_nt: TGTGCCAGCAGTTTTCTAGCGGGAGGTGGGGATACGCAGTATTTT
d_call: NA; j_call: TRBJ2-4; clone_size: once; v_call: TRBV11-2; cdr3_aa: CASSVLAKNIQYF; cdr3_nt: TGTGCCAGCAGCGTCCTAGCCAAAAACATTCAGTACTTC
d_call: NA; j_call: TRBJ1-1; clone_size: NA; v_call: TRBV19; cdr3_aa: CASSMGGRVSNTEAFF; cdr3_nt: TGTGCCAGTAGTATGGGCGGTCGCGTGAGCAACACTGAAGCTTTCTTT
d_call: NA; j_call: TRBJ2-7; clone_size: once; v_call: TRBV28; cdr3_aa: CASSVGPSREQYF; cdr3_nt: TGTGCCAGCAGTGTGGGACCCTCCAGGGAGCAGTACTTC
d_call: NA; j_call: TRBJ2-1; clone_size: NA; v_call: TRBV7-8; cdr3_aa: CASSPSARRRSSYNEQFF; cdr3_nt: TGTGCCAGCAGCCCTAGCGCTCGTAGAAGGAGCTCCTACAATGAGCAGTTCTTC
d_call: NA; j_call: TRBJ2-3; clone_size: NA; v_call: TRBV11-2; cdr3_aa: CASSGKQGASTDTQYF; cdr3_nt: TGTGCCAGCAGCGGTAAACAGGGAGCTAGCACAGATACGCAGTATTTT
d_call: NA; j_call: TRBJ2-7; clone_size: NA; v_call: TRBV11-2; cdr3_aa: CASSFRDSRAEQYF; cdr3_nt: TGTGCCAGCAGCTTTAGAGACAGTCGGGCGGAGCAGTACTTC
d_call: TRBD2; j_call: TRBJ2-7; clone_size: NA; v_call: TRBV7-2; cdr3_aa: CASSLDSSGRGYEQYF; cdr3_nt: TGTGCCAGCAGCTTAGATTCCAGCGGGAGAGGCTACGAGCAGTACTTC
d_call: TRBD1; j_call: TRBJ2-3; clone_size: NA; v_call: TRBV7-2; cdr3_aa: CASSLLRTGAGDTQYF; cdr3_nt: TGTGCCAGCAGCTTACTAAGGACAGGGGCGGGAGATACGCAGTATTTT
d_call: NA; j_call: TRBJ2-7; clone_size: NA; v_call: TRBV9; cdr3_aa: CASSVSGKSYEQYF; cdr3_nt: TGTGCCAGCAGCGTATCAGGAAAATCCTACGAGCAGTACTTC
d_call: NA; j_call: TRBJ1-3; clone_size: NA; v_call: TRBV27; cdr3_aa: CASSPSTRARGERNTIYF; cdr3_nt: TGTGCCAGCAGTCCCTCGACGAGGGCCCGGGGGGAGAGAAACACCATATATTTT
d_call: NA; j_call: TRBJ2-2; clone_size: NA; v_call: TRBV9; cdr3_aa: CASRGRDRGMTSGSSGELFF; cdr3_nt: TGTGCCAGCAGAGGCCGGGACAGGGGGATGACTAGCGGGAGCTCCGGGGAGCTGTTTTTT
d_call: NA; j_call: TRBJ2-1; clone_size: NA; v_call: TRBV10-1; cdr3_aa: CASSSGSLNEQFF; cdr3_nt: TGCGCCAGCAGTTCCGGGAGCCTCAATGAGCAGTTCTTC
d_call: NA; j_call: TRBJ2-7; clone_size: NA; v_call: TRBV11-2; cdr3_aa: CASSLIRSTYEQYF; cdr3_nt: TGTGCCAGCAGCTTAATTAGGAGTACCTACGAGCAGTACTTC
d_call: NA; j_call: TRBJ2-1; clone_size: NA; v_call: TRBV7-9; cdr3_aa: CASSLGHEQFF; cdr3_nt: TGTGCCAGCAGCTTAGGGCATGAGCAGTTCTTC
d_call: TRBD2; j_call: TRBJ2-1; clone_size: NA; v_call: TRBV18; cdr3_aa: CASSRLGAGPYNEQFF; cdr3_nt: TGTGCCAGCTCCCGGCTCGGAGCGGGACCATACAATGAGCAGTTCTTC
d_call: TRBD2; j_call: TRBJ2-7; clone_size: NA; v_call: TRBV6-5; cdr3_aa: CASSYSLIAGIEQYF; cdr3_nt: TGTGCCAGCAGTTACTCGCTCATAGCGGGTATCGAGCAGTACTTC
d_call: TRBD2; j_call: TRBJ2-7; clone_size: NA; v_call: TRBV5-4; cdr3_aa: CASSKGGVSYEQYF; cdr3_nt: TGTGCCAGCAGCAAGGGAGGGGTAAGCTACGAGCAGTACTTC
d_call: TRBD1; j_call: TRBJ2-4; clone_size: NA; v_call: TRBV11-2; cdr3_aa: CASSYQGDIQYF; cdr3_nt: TGTGCCAGCAGCTACCAGGGGGACATTCAGTACTTC
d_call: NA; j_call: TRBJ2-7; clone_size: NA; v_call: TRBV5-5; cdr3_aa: CASSAGALPEQYF; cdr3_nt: TGTGCCAGCAGCGCCGGGGCCCTCCCCGAGCAGTACTTC
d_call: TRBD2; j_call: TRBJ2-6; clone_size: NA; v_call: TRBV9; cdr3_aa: CASSPRGAGANVLTF; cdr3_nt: TGTGCCAGCAGCCCCCGGGGGGCTGGGGCCAACGTCCTGACTTTC
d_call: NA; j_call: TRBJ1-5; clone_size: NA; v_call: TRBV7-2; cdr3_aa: CASSEGNGYQPQHF; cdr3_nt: TGTGCCAGCAGCGAAGGCAACGGTTATCAGCCCCAGCATTTT
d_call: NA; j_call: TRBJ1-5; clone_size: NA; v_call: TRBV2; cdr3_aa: CASRRTDNQPQHF; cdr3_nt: TGTGCCAGCAGACGGACAGATAATCAGCCCCAGCATTTT
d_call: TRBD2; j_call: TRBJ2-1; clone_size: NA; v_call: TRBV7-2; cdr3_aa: CASSQLAGGYNEQFF; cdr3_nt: TGTGCCAGCAGCCAACTAGCGGGAGGGTACAATGAGCAGTTCTTC
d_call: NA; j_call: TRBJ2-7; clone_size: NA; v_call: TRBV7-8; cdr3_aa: CASSLAGRYEQYF; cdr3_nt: TGTGCCAGCAGCTTAGCCGGTCGATACGAGCAGTACTTC
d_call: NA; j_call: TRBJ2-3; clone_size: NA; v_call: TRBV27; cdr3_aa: CASSFRSTDTQYF; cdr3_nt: TGTGCCAGCAGTTTCCGCAGCACAGATACGCAGTATTTT
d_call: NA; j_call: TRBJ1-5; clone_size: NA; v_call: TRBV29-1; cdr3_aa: CSVGGANQPQHF; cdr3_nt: TGCAGCGTTGGAGGGGCCAATCAGCCCCAGCATTTT
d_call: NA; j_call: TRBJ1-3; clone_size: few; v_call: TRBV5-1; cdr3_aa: CASSQVGRGSGNTIYF; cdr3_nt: TGCGCCAGCAGCCAAGTGGGCAGGGGCTCTGGAAACACCATATATTTT
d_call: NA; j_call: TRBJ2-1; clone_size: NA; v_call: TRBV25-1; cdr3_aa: CASSELYEQFF; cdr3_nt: TGTGCCAGCAGTGAATTATACGAGCAGTTCTTC
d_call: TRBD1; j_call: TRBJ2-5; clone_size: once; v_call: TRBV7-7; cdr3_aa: CASSQGTGLQETQYF; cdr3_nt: TGTGCCAGCAGCCAAGGGACAGGACTCCAAGAGACCCAGTACTTC
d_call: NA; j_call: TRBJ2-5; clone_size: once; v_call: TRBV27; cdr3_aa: CASSLRQARQETQYF; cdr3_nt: TGTGCCAGCAGTTTAAGACAGGCGCGACAAGAGACCCAGTACTTC
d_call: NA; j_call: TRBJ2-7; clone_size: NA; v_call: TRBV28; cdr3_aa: CASSPQSSYEQYF; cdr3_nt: TGTGCCAGCAGTCCCCAGAGCTCCTACGAGCAGTACTTC
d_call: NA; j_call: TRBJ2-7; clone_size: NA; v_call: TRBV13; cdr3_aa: CASSHWNSYEQYF; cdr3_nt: TGTGCCAGCAGCCACTGGAACTCCTACGAGCAGTACTTC
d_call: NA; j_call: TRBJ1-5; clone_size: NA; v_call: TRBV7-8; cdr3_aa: CASSSTTENQPQHF; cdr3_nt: TGTGCCAGCAGCTCCACGACAGAGAATCAGCCCCAGCATTTT
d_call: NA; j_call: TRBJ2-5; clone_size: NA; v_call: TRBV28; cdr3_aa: CASSFTLSLGKETQYF; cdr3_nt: TGTGCCAGCAGTTTCACATTATCGCTGGGGAAAGAGACCCAGTACTTC
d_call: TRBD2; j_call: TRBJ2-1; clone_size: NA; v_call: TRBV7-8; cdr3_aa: CASSPPRGGRFNEQFF; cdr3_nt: TGTGCCAGCAGCCCACCCCGGGGAGGGCGGTTCAATGAGCAGTTCTTC
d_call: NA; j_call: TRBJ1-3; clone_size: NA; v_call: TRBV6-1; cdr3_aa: CASSGTGYSGNTIYF; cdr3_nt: TGTGCCAGCAGTGGAACAGGTTACTCTGGAAACACCATATATTTT
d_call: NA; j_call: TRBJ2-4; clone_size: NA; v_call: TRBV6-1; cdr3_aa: CASSVPSVLNIQYF; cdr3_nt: TGTGCCAGCAGTGTCCCCTCCGTCTTGAACATTCAGTACTTC